The sequence of this T cell receptor (beta chain) was determined in a study of T cell responses to AZD1222 COVID-19 vaccine. The protocol was immunoSEQ multiplex PCR, while the TCRdb copy is restricted to in-frame clones and leaves out a portion. The sample lists 130,000 to 150,000 clones, 70% to 90% seen once, with 5.5% in the top ten. This CDR3 is built from 19 residues. Germline trimming cut 1 base from V and 6 bases from J; bases unmatched to any gene: 21. CDR1 SGHDT and CDR2 YYEEEE come from the germline V gene. This clone came up once. The V and J genes are TRBV5-6 and TRBJ1-2; 7 bases are shared with TRBD1. Specimen: peripheral blood, collected on day 0 of AZD1222 vaccination. This TCR was sampled from an adult in good health. The CDR3 protein is CASSLNWRQGLTSTNGYTF. CDR3 nucleotide sequence: TGTGCCAGCAGCTTGAATTGGCGACAGGGCCTTACCTCGACTAATGGCTACACCTTC.